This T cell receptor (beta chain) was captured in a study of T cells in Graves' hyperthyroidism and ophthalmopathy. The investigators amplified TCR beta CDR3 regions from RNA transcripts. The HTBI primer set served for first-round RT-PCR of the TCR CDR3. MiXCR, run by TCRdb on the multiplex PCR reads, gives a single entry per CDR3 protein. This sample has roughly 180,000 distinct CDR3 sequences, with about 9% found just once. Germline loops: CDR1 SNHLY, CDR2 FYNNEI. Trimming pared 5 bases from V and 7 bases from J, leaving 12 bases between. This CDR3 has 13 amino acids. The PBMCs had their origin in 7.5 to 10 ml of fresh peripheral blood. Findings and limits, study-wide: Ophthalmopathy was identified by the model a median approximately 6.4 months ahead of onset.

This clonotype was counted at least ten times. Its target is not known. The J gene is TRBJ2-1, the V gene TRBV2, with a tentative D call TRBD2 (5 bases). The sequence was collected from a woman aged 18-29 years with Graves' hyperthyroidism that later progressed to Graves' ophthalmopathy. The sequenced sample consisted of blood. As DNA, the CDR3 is TGTGCCAGCAGTCAAGGGAGCAGGAATGAGCAGTTCTTC. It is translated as CASSQGSRNEQFF.